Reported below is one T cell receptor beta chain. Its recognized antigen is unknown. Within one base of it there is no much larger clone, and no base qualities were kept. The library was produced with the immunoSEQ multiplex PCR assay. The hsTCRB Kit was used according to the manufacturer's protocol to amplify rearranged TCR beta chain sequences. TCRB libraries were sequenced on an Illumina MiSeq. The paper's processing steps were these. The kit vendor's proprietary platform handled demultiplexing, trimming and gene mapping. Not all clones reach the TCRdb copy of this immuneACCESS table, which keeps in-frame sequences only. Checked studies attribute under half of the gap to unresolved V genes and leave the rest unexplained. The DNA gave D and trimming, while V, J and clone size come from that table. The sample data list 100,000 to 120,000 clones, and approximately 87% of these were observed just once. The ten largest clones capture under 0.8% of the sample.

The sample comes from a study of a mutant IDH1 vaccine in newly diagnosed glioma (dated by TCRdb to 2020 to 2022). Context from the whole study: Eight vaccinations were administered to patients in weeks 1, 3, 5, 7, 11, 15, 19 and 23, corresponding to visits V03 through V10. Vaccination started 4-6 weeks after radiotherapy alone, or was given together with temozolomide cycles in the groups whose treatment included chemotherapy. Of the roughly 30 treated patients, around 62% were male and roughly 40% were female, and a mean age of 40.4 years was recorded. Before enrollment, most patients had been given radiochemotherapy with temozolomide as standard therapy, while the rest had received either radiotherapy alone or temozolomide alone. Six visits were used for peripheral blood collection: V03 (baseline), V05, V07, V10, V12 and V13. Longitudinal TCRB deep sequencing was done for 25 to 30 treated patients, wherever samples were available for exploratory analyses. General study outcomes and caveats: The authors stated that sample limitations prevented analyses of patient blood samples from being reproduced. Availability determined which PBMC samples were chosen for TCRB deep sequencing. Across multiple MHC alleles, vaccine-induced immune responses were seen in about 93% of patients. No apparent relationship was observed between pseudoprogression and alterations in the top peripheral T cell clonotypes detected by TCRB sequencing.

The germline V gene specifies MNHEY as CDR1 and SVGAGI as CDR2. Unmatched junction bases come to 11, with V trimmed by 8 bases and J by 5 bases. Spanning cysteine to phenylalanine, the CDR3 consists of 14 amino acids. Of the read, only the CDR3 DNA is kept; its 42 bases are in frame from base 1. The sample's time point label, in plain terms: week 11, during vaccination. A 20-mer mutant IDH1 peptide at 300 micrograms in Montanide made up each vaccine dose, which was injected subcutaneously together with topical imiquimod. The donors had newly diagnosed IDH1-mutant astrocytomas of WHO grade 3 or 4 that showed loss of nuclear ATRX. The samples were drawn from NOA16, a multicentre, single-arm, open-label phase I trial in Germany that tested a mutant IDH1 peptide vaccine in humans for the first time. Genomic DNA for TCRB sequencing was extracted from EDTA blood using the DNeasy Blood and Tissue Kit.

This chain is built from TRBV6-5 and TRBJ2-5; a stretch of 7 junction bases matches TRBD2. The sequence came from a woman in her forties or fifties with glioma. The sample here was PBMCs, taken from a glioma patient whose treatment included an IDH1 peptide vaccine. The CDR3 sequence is CASFPERERETQYF. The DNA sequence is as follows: TGTGCCAGCTTCCCAGAGCGGGAACGGGAGACCCAGTACTTC.